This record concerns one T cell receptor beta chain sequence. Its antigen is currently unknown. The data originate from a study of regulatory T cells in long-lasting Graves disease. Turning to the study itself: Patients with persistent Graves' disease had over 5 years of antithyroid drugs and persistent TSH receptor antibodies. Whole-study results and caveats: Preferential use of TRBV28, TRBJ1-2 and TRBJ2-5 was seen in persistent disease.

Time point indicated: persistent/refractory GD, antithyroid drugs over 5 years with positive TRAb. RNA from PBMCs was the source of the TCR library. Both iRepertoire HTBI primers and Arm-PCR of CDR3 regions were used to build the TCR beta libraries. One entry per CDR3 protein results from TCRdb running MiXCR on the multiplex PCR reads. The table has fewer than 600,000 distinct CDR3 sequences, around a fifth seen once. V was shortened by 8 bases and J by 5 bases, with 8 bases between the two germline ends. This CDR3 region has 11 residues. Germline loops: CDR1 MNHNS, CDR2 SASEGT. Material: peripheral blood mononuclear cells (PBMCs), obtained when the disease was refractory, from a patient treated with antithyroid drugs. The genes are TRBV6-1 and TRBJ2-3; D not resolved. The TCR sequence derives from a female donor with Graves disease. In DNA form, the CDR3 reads TGTGCCAGCTTTAAGGGAGATACGCAGTATTTT. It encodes CASFKGDTQYF.